A selection of T cell receptor beta chains follows, all from one sample in a study of T cell changes during pregnancy in multiple sclerosis. The data were produced by immunoSEQ multiplex PCR, yet TCRdb's version contains in-frame clones alone and is incomplete. The sample consists of about 30,000 clones, 80% to 90% of them appearing once. Sequencing used CD8+ T cells from peripheral blood mononuclear cells, obtained in the second trimester of pregnancy. These receptors were taken from a female donor with multiple sclerosis, enrolled in a pregnancy study. Both conserved end residues are part of each CDR3. D genes are given only for firm matches. Rows give clone size only sometimes, using once, few, many, or a class for an expanded clone.

>TRBJ2-1|TRBV27|-|-
CASSLSGAGDNEQFF
TGTGCCAGCAGTTTATCGGGGGCGGGGGACAATGAGCAGTTCTTC
>TRBJ2-1|TRBV30|-|TRBD1
CAWEPGQGAWEQFF
TGTGCCTGGGAACCGGGACAGGGGGCATGGGAGCAGTTCTTC
>TRBJ1-2|TRBV15|-|-
CATSRDWRASNYGYTF
TGTGCCACCAGCAGAGATTGGAGGGCTTCTAACTATGGCTACACCTTC
>TRBJ2-4|TRBV4-3|-|TRBD1
CASSQKQGPKNIQYF
TGCGCCAGCAGCCAGAAACAGGGGCCCAAAAACATTCAGTACTTC
>TRBJ1-2|TRBV28|-|-
CASSLEGHPYGYTF
TGTGCCAGCAGTTTAGAGGGACACCCCTATGGCTACACCTTC
>TRBJ2-7|TRBV11-2|-|-
CASSNDKTSLYEQYF
TGTGCCAGCAGTAACGACAAGACCTCCTTGTACGAGCAGTACTTC
>TRBJ2-2|TRBV4-2|-|-
CASSQDPSGSNTGELFF
TGTGCCAGCAGCCAAGATCCCAGCGGCAGTAACACCGGGGAGCTGTTTTTT
>TRBJ2-2|TRBV6-1|-|TRBD2
CAGSLAGENGELFF
TGTGCCGGATCGCTAGCGGGAGAAAACGGGGAGCTGTTTTTT
>TRBJ1-1|TRBV5-5|-|-
CASSLEKEGSTEAFF
TGTGCCAGCAGCTTGGAGAAGGAGGGGAGCACTGAAGCTTTCTTT
>TRBJ2-3|TRBV7-2|-|TRBD1
CASSKDRGDTQYF
TGTGCCAGCAGCAAGGACAGGGGAGATACGCAGTATTTT
>TRBJ2-3|TRBV27|-|TRBD1
CASTYTGGTDTQYF
TGTGCCAGCACTTATACAGGGGGCACAGATACGCAGTATTTT
>TRBJ1-4|TRBV2|-|TRBD1
CASSTGTGREKLFF
TGTGCCAGCAGTACTGGGACAGGACGGGAAAAACTGTTTTTT
>TRBJ2-2|TRBV28|-|-
CASSGPGDTGELFF
TGTGCCAGCAGTGGTCCAGGGGACACCGGGGAGCTGTTTTTT
>TRBJ2-5|TRBV9|-|-
CASSTHKLGQETQYF
TGTGCCAGCAGCACCCACAAGCTCGGGCAAGAGACCCAGTACTTC
>TRBJ2-7|TRBV11-2|once|-
CASSLGVQGKKWYEQYF
TGTGCCAGCAGCTTAGGGGTTCAGGGGAAAAAGTGGTACGAGCAGTACTTC
>TRBJ1-4|TRBV30|-|-
CAWRGQDGNRELFF
TGTGCCTGGAGGGGCCAGGACGGGAACCGTGAACTGTTTTTT
>TRBJ1-2|TRBV19|-|-
CASSERQDENYGYTF
TGTGCCAGTAGTGAGAGACAGGATGAAAACTATGGCTACACCTTC
>TRBJ2-3|TRBV27|-|TRBD2
CASKEWASGAEAADTQYF
TGTGCCAGCAAGGAGTGGGCTAGCGGGGCTGAGGCAGCAGATACGCAGTATTTT
>TRBJ2-7|TRBV11-3|-|TRBD1
CASSFERTGSSYEQYF
TGTGCCAGCAGCTTCGAACGGACAGGGAGCTCCTACGAGCAGTACTTC